Listed here are 19 T cell receptor beta chains from one sample, sequenced in a study of blood T cell repertoires in COVID-19. The protocol was immunoSEQ multiplex PCR, while the TCRdb copy is restricted to in-frame clones and leaves out a portion. The data show over 200,000 clones, with approximately 91% seen just once and about 6.3% held by the top ten. The sample consisted of peripheral blood. These receptor sequences come from a man aged 55-75 years who had recovered from COVID-19.

The chain combines TRBV11-2 with TRBJ1-4; 10 nucleotides line up with TRBD1. This CDR3 is 15 amino acids long. The V gene end was trimmed by 5 bases and the J gene end by 8 bases; junction bases not matched to a gene: 8. Germline V gene lookup returns CDR1 SGHAT and CDR2 FQNNGV. Here the CDR3 DNA reads TGTGCCAGCAGCCGGGACAGGGGCGGAGGAGAAAAACTGTTTTTT. It encodes CASSRDRGGGEKLFF.

Many counts were recorded for this clone. This chain joins TRBV10-3 and TRBJ2-3, with 12 nucleotides matching TRBD2. Germline-derived CDR1 and CDR2 are ENHRY and SYGVKD. This CDR3 contains 19 residues. Losses at the gene ends were 3 bases for V and 6 bases for J; bases not matched to a gene: 16. CDR3 DNA sequence: TGTGCCATCAGTGACCACCTCCGGGCTAGCGGGGGGGCTTCCGATACGCAGTATTTT. It is translated as CAISDHLRASGGASDTQYF.

The chain combines TRBV2 with TRBJ1-2; D might be TRBD1 (5 bases). V lost 7 bases to trimming and J lost 0 bases, with 21 bases between them. CDR3 length: 17 amino acids. Germline assignment: CDR1 SNHLY and CDR2 FYNNEI. CDR3: CASTLDRNRYSNYGYTF. For the CDR3, the DNA is TGTGCCAGCACCCTAGATAGGAACAGGTATTCTAACTATGGCTACACCTTC.

The chain links TRBV5-1 to TRBJ2-2; D is unresolved. The germline V and J ends were trimmed by 0 bases and 4 bases, with 7 bases remaining between them. Germline V gene lookup returns CDR1 SGHRS and CDR2 YFSETQ. The CDR3 is made up of 14 amino acids. The CDR3 DNA reads TGCGCCAGCAGCTTGGGTTTAGCCACCGGGGAGCTGTTTTTT. It yields the protein CASSLGLATGELFF. Based on the CDR3 plus reference TRBV5-1 and TRBJ2-2, the full variable domain is KAGVTQTPRYLIKTRGQQVTLSCSPISGHRSVSWYQQTPGQGLQFLFEYFSETQRNKGNFPGRFSGRQFSNSRSEMNVSTLELGDSALYLCASSLGLATGELFFGEGSRLTVL.

V usage is TRBV6-5 and J usage is TRBJ2-7, with TRBD2 identical over 7 bases. V was clipped by 6 bases and J by 2 bases; unmatched bases: 4. CDR3 length equals 13 residues. Looked up from germline, CDR1 is MNHEY and CDR2 is SVGAGI. The CDR3 DNA reads TGTGCCAGCAGGCGGGGGATAGCCTACGAGCAGTACTTC. Encoded protein: CASRRGIAYEQYF.

CDR3 amino acids: CASSLKGGTGHGYTF. The CDR3 DNA reads as TGTGCCAGCAGCCTAAAGGGAGGGACAGGGCATGGCTACACCTTC. The chain employs TRBV3-1 (or the pseudogene TRBV3-2) and TRBJ1-2; 9 bases are a match to TRBD1. J gave up 6 bases and V 4 bases, and 9 bases lay outside the gene matches. The CDR3 is 15 amino acids. CDR1 LGHDT and CDR2 YNNKEL come from the germline V gene (reference sequence).

The V gene is TRBV28, the J gene TRBJ1-1; D is uncertain. Trimming pared 4 bases from V and 11 bases from J, leaving 17 bases between. Germline V lookup: CDR1 MDHEN, CDR2 SYDVKM. The CDR3 covers 13 residues. The CDR3 DNA is TGTGCCAGCAGTTCCCTTCAGACGGGAATGGCTTTCTTT. Translation gives CASSSLQTGMAFF.

This sequence joins TRBV9 and TRBJ1-4; 11 bases are shared with TRBD1. This CDR3 is built from 15 residues. Trimming at V came to 4 bases and at J to 6 bases, leaving 5 bases not matched to a gene. The V gene's germline CDR1 is SGDLS and CDR2 YYNGEE. The CDR3 region has the DNA TGTGCCAGCAGCCCTAGGACAGGGGGCGATGAAAAACTGTTTTTT. Protein sequence: CASSPRTGGDEKLFF.

This chain links TRBV6-1 with TRBJ1-4; D call uncertain. This CDR3 contains 16 residues. Trimming took 0 bases from V and 4 from J, leaving 12 bases between them. Per the germline V gene, CDR1 is MNHNS and CDR2 is SASEGT. CDR3 region: CASSEALRQINEKLFF. CDR3 DNA sequence: TGTGCCAGCAGTGAAGCGCTGCGGCAGATTAATGAAAAACTGTTTTTT.

About this clone itself: Sequence at one end of the junction differs from germline and may be a read error. This chain joins TRBV7-9 and TRBJ2-1; unclear D gene. The CDR3 covers 16 residues. Germline V gives CDR1 SEHNR, CDR2 FQNEAQ (reference sequence). The CDR3 DNA reads as TGTGCCAGCACCTTATTACGTAGCCTCTCCTACAATGAGCAGTTCTTC. Translated, it gives CASTLLRSLSYNEQFF.

This clone appeared once. The chain carries TRBV7-9 and TRBJ1-3, with unresolved D. The CDR3 covers 15 residues. V lost 5 bases and J lost 2, with 13 bases in between. The germline V gene encodes CDR1 SEHNR and CDR2 FQNEAQ (reference sequence). This CDR3 reads CASSQAWGAGNTIYF. CDR3 nucleotide sequence: TGTGCCAGCAGCCAGGCCTGGGGAGCTGGAAACACCATATATTTT.

This clone was counted once. The J gene is TRBJ2-5, the V gene TRBV9, with 9 bases that match TRBD2. The germline V gene encodes CDR1 SGDLS and CDR2 YYNGEE. CDR3 size: 18 residues. The junction had 15 bases not matched to a gene; V was cut back by 1 base and J by 5 bases. The CDR3 nucleotides are TGTGCCAGCAGCGTACCAAGGGGAGCGGGGGGCCTCGGGGAGACCCAGTACTTC. It is translated as CASSVPRGAGGLGETQYF.

The chain joins TRBV7-3 to TRBJ1-5; D remains ambiguous. Germline values: CDR1 SGHTA, CDR2 FQGTGA. This CDR3 comprises 14 residues. V was pared by 5 bases and J by 1 base, with 9 bases between. In DNA form, the CDR3 reads TGTGCCAGCAGCCCGAAACGGAGCAATCAGCCCCAGCATTTT. Amino acids: CASSPKRSNQPQHF.

The chain employs TRBV5-6 and TRBJ1-5; TRBD1 matches at 10 bases. Germline values: CDR1 SGHDT, CDR2 YYEEEE. The CDR3 has 18 amino acids. Trimming removed 4 bases from V and 2 bases from J; junction bases left unmatched: 12. In DNA form, the CDR3 reads TGTGCCAGCAGCCCCCGGGGACAGGGGACGGTGGGCAATCAGCCCCAGCATTTT. It encodes CASSPRGQGTVGNQPQHF.

The gene calls are TRBV27 and TRBJ2-1; the match to TRBD2 covers 7 bases. Trimming cost V 3 bases and J 0 bases; bases outside gene matches: 17. The CDR3 consists of 20 residues. Germline values: CDR1 MNHEY, CDR2 SMNVEV (reference sequence). Written as DNA, the CDR3 is TGTGCCAGCAGTTTCTCTCCCCCGGGACTAAGCCAGAGCTCCTACAATGAGCAGTTCTTC. Translating it yields CASSFSPPGLSQSSYNEQFF.

This clone occurred once. The CDR3 region has the DNA TGTGCCATCAGGACAGGGGACTACGAGCAGTACTTC. Protein sequence: CAIRTGDYEQYF. The J gene is TRBJ2-7, the V gene TRBV10-3; TRBD1 agrees at 8 bases. Trimming took 6 bases from V and 3 from J; bases not matched to a gene: 1. Germline assignment: CDR1 ENHRY and CDR2 SYGVKD. This CDR3 has 12 residues.

The chain recombines TRBV18 with TRBJ1-6, with TRBD1 identical over 7 bases. This CDR3 has 15 amino acids. Trimming at V came to 5 bases and at J to 5 bases, leaving 6 bases not matched to a gene. CDR1 KGHSH and CDR2 LQKENI come from the germline V gene. The DNA of the CDR3 is TGTGCCAGCTCAACGGGACAGCAGAATAATTCACCCCTCCACTTT. The encoded protein is CASSTGQQNNSPLHF. Based on the CDR3 plus reference TRBV18 and TRBJ1-6, the full variable domain is NAGVMQNPRHLVRRRGQEARLRCSPMKGHSHVYWYRQLPEEGLKFMVYLQKENIIDESGMPKERFSAEFPKEGPSILRIQQVVRGDSAAYFCASSTGQQNNSPLHFGNGTRLTVT.

The rearrangement joins TRBV5-4 to TRBJ1-5, with D unclear. CDR3 length: 16 residues. Germline CDR1 SGHNT, CDR2 YYREEE (reference sequence). Trimming removed 0 bases at V and 6 bases at J, with 16 bases between. The DNA for the CDR3 is TGTGCCAGCAGCTTGGGGGCCCCGGGAGGTGGTCAGCCCCAGCATTTT. Translating it yields CASSLGAPGGGQPQHF.

The chain recombines TRBV10-3 with TRBJ1-5, with a possible D match to TRBD1 (5 bases). The CDR3 is 14 residues long. The V gene lost 0 bases and the J gene lost 6 bases, with 9 bases spanning the gap. The V gene's germline CDR1 is ENHRY and CDR2 SYGVKD. The CDR3 DNA reads TGTGCCATCAGTGAGTCCCAGGGTGGTCAGCCCCAGCATTTT. Its translation: CAISESQGGQPQHF.